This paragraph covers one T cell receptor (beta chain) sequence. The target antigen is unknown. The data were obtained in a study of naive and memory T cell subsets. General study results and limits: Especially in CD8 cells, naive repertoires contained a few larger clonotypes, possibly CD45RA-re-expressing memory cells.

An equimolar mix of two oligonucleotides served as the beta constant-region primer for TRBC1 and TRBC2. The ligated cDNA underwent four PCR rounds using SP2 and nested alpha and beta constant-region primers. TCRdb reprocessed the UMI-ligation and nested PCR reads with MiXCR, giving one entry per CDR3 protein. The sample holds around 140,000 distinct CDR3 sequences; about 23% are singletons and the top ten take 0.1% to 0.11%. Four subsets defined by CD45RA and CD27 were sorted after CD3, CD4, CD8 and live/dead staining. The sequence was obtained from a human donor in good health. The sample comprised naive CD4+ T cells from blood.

The CDR3 coding sequence is TGTGCCAGCGGGACACTGAGCTCCTACGAGCAGTACTTC. Its translation: CASGTLSSYEQYF. The chain links TRBV2 to TRBJ2-7; D possibly corresponds to TRBD1 (6 bases). Germline V gene data show CDR1 as SNHLY and CDR2 as FYNNEI. The V and J ends lost 8 bases and 0 bases respectively, with 11 bases between them. The CDR3 totals 13 residues.